Listed below are T cell receptor beta chains from one sample, sequenced in a study of blood T cell repertoires in COVID-19. Measured with immunoSEQ multiplex PCR; TCRdb has only the in-frame clones, and not every one. The sample has roughly 340,000 clones, about 90% seen once. The specimen sequenced was PBMCs or T cells enriched from blood (not recorded which). These receptors originate from a man aged 40-49 years in a cohort exposed to, infected with or recovered from COVID-19 (not recorded which). The CDR3 runs from the conserved cysteine through the conserved F or W. D genes are given only for firm matches. The listing skips clone size in some rows; elsewhere it reads once, few, many or a size class.

>TRBV18|TRBD1|.|TRBJ2-1
CASSSRGRDRGNEQFF
TGTGCCAGCTCATCCCGCGGCCGAGACAGGGGCAATGAGCAGTTCTTC
>TRBV7-9|.|.|TRBJ1-3
CASSLAFSGSGNTIYF
TGTGCCAGCAGCTTAGCTTTTTCGGGGTCTGGAAACACCATATATTTT
>TRBV5-1|TRBD2|.|TRBJ2-3
CASSLGTITDTQYF
TGCGCCAGCAGCCTCGGGACTATCACAGATACGCAGTATTTT
>TRBV24-1|TRBD1|.|TRBJ2-3
CATSDYGQGTDTQYF
TGTGCCACCAGTGATTACGGACAGGGGACAGATACGCAGTATTTT
>TRBV6-5|.|.|TRBJ2-1
CASTPAEGSNNEQFF
TGTGCCAGCACCCCGGCGGAGGGGTCCAACAATGAGCAGTTCTTC
>TRBV19|TRBD2|once|TRBJ2-1
CASSTGTSGKNEQFF
TGTGCCAGTAGTACCGGGACTAGCGGGAAGAATGAGCAGTTCTTC
>TRBV7-9|TRBD1|.|TRBJ1-4
CASSPHHQGVGEKLFF
TGTGCCAGCAGCCCCCACCACCAGGGGGTAGGTGAAAAACTGTTTTTT
>TRBV6-5|.|.|TRBJ1-1
CASSDRFMLRAFF
TGTGCCAGCAGCGACAGGTTTATGCTAAGGGCTTTCTTT
>TRBV6-5|TRBD1|few|TRBJ2-7
CASSPGQGLEEQYF
TGTGCCAGCAGTCCGGGACAGGGATTGGAAGAGCAGTACTTC
>TRBV11-2|TRBD2|once|TRBJ2-1
CASSPWTSGIRQFF
TGTGCCAGCAGTCCCTGGACTAGCGGGATTCGGCAGTTCTTC
>TRBV18|.|.|TRBJ1-2
CASSPGQGINYGYTF
TGTGCCAGCTCACCGGGTCAGGGCATTAACTATGGCTACACCTTC
>TRBV5-1|TRBD2|.|TRBJ2-3
CASSSTGRVGADTQYF
TGCGCCAGCAGCAGTACCGGGAGGGTAGGCGCAGATACGCAGTATTTT
>TRBV2|.|once|TRBJ2-1
CASILDSYNEQFF
TGTGCCAGCATCCTCGACAGTTACAATGAGCAGTTCTTC
>TRBV18|TRBD2|.|TRBJ2-2
CASSPGLAGGWNTGELFF
TGTGCCAGCTCACCGGGACTAGCGGGAGGCTGGAACACCGGGGAGCTGTTTTTT
>TRBV2|.|.|TRBJ1-4
CASSEGGAEGEKLFF
TGTGCCAGCAGTGAAGGTGGGGCCGAAGGCGAAAAACTGTTTTTT
>TRBV3-1/TRBV3-2|TRBD2|.|TRBJ2-1
CASSQDVMGGNYNEQFF
TGTGCCAGCAGCCAAGATGTTATGGGGGGGAATTACAATGAGCAGTTCTTC
>TRBV30|TRBD1|.|TRBJ2-7
CAWAGTGAGEQYF
TGTGCCTGGGCCGGGACAGGGGCGGGCGAGCAGTACTTC
>TRBV6-5|.|.|TRBJ2-7
CASTLTYSGSYEQYF
TGTGCCAGCACGCTGACCTATTCAGGGTCCTACGAGCAGTACTTC
>TRBV19|.|.|TRBJ1-5
CASSIPGSNQPQHF
TGTGCCAGTAGTATACCGGGGTCGAATCAGCCCCAGCATTTT
>TRBV5-1|.|few|TRBJ1-4
CASSFSDYNEKLFF
TGCGCCAGCAGCTTTTCGGACTATAATGAAAAACTGTTTTTT
>TRBV7-2|TRBD1|few|TRBJ1-1
CASSSLDRGGTEAFF
TGTGCCAGCAGCTCCCTGGACAGGGGGGGAACTGAAGCTTTCTTT
>TRBV2|.|.|TRBJ2-1
CARDSPSSYNEQFF
TGTGCCAGGGACAGTCCGAGCTCCTACAATGAGCAGTTCTTC
>TRBV3-1/TRBV3-2|.|.|TRBJ1-3
CASSQDGRVVGSTIYF
TGTGCCAGCAGCCAAGATGGAAGGGTCGTCGGGAGCACCATATATTTT
>TRBV30|TRBD1|.|TRBJ2-7
CAWNLGTGGTYEQYF
TGTGCCTGGAATTTAGGGACAGGGGGAACCTACGAGCAGTACTTC
>TRBV18|.|.|TRBJ1-5
CASSQDRNQPQHF
TGTGCCAGCTCACAAGACAGGAATCAGCCCCAGCATTTT